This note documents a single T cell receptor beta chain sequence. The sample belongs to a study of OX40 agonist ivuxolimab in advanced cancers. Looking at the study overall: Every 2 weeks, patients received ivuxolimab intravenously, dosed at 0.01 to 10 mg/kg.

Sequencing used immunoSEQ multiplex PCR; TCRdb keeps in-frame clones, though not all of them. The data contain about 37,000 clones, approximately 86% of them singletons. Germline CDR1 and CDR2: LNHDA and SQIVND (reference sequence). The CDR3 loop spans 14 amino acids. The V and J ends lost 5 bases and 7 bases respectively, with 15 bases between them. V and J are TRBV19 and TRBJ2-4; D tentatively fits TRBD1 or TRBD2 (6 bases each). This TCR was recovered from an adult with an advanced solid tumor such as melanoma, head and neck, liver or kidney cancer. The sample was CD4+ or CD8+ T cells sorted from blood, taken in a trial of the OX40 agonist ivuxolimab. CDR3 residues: CASSPSGAANIQYF. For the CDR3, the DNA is TGTGCCAGTAGTCCATCGGGGGCTGCGAACATTCAGTACTTC.